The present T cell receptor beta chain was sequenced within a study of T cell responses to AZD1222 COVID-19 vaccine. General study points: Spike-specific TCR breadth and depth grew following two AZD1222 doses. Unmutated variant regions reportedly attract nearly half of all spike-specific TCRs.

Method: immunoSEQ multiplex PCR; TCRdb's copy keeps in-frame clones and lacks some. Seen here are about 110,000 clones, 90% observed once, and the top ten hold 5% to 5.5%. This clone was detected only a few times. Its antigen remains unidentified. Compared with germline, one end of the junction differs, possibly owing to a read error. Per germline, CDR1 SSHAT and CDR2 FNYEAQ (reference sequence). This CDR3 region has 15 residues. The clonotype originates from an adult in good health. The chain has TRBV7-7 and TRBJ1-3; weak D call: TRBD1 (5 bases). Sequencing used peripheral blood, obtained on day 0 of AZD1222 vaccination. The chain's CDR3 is CASSLGAFSGNTIYF. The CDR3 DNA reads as TGTGCTAGCAGCTTAGGGGCATTCTCTGGAAACACCATATATTTT.